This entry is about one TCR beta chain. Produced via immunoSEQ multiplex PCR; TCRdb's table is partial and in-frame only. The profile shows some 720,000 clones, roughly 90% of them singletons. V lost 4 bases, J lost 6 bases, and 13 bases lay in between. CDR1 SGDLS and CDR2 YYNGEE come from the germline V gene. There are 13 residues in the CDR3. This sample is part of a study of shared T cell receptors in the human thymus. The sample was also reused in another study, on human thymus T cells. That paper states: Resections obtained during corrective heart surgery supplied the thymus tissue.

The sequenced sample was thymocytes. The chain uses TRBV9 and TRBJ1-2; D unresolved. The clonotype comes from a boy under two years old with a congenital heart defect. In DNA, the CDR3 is TGTGCCAGCAGCAAAAAAGGCGAGGATGGCTACACCTTC. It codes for CASSKKGEDGYTF.